The sample holds a few counts of the clone carrying this TCR beta chain. The source of the sample is a study of sequential checkpoint blockade in melanoma. Indicated treatment: randomized to nivolumab then ipilimumab (arm A) or the reverse (arm B). The repertoire was sequenced with immunoSEQ multiplex PCR; TCRdb's copy has only in-frame clones and lacks some. The sample holds thousands of clones, more than 25% seen once. The sequence was collected from a human donor with melanoma. Sequences were derived from tumor tissue (inferred from file names), sampled from a patient given nivolumab and ipilimumab in sequence.

The CDR3 reads CASSILEVANTEAFF. CDR3 sequence (DNA): TGTGCCAGTAGTATTCTCGAGGTCGCGAACACTGAAGCTTTCTTT. The genes are TRBV19 and TRBJ1-1; the D is unclear. Germline lookup yields CDR1 LNHDA and CDR2 SQIVND (reference sequence). This CDR3 has 15 residues. The V gene lost 3 bases and the J gene lost 1 base, with 12 bases spanning the gap.